This T cell receptor (beta chain) was sequenced during a study of cytomegalovirus exposure and HLA in healthy donors listed by TCRdb under 2017. For the wider study: According to an earlier analysis of around 600 of the donors, 150 million to 200 million T cells yielded 90 million to 130 million unique TCR beta sequences and roughly 280 Gb of sequence data. An early release that covered roughly 600 HLA-typed donors contained about 300 gigabases of sequencing data and 80 million or so unique TCR sequences. Of the 350 to 400 genotyped donors, around 81% fell in the genetic ancestry cluster associated with self-reported Caucasian donors. The study was designed to test whether signatures of past pathogen exposure could be identified by cataloging public T cell receptors. The study profiled the T cell repertoires of hundreds of subjects by immunosequencing and related them to cytomegalovirus serostatus. Along with the roughly 670-subject first cohort, a separate validation cohort of over 90 different subjects was used. To predict cytomegalovirus infection status, the study brought together high-throughput TCR immunosequencing, statistical association of individual TCRs with disease status, and machine learning. A later analysis re-analyzed previously published TCR beta repertoires from 660 or so donors and added high-resolution HLA genotyping to study TCR occurrence patterns. The later analysis used no new phenotypic data to find candidate immune exposures, relying instead on TCR beta sequences and their occurrence across donors. An earlier analysis of around 580 of the donors used high-throughput TCR beta sequencing to judge whether each TCR beta V gene segment behaved as functional or pseudogenic. Donor age, sex, ethnicity and CMV serostatus were compiled alongside the repertoire data. A later genetic analysis took genome-wide SNP genotypes for 398 of the 666 donors and used that subset as a discovery cohort. Every discovery cohort repertoire had been produced on one sequencing platform. HLA typing included class I and class II loci at four-digit resolution. The number of typed donors differed by locus: about 629-630 for A, B, C, DRB1 and DQB1; some 540 for DQA1; approximately 600 for DPA1; and about 450 for DPB1. Four or five DR-DQ haplotypes were handled as single units for association and clustering, since linkage in the cohort was strong. Among around 400 genotyped donors of the cohort, an average of approximately 200,000 unique TCR beta nucleotide sequences was sequenced per donor, of which about 19% were non-productive. The paper's findings and limits, for the study overall: Compared with the roughly 670-donor mean, donors in an Asian-associated ancestry cluster had fewer N-insertions in productive TCRs, according to a later genetic analysis. A few of the identified cytomegalovirus-associated TCR beta chains were confirmed in vitro to be specific for cytomegalovirus antigens. The 87-base-pair reads could not distinguish some IMGT-functional V segments, including TRBV6-2 and TRBV6-3, so those segments were excluded. According to the authors, the approach could potentially be generalized to other disease states and immunological phenotypes. In the study, approximately 160 TCR beta chains were listed as associated with cytomegalovirus. In a later analysis, several top co-occurrence clusters were reported to appear linked to parvovirus B19, influenza, CMV and Epstein-Barr virus. Because counts were too low, some 16 rarely observed V segments, including chromosome 9 orphons, were excluded from the earlier analysis of 587 of the donors. The sequencing pipeline was judged likely to have produced a cluster of highly shared sequence variants as a technical artifact. Specific HLA alleles were associated with some 15,000 TCR beta sequences at a false discovery rate of 0.05 in a later analysis. Linkage disequilibrium might explain the correlated functional status among segregating V segments, but an unknown experimental factor could not be excluded. Most CMV-associated TCR beta chains appeared to be HLA-restricted in a later analysis, and the HLA associations seemed to be driven largely by CMV exposure. In both the original and validation cohorts, the classifier was reported to diagnose cytomegalovirus status with high specificity and sensitivity. When HLA alleles, especially DR and DQ, strongly co-occurred, attributing TCR associations to individual alleles was difficult. A further reported finding was that TCR beta sequences accurately predicted the HLA-A and HLA-B alleles for most subjects in the first cohort. The presence/absence analyses assumed that sequencing depth was roughly uniform across donors, and that assumption may not be true. Only TCR beta chains were sequenced in this cohort, and the absence of alpha or paired-chain data limited detectable features. The only immune exposure information available for the cohort was CMV serostatus. An earlier analysis of around 600 of the donors showed that most TCR beta V segments appeared in productive rearrangements either about 90% or about 30% of the time, which broadly matched IMGT annotations. In a later analysis, the rate of TCR association differed among HLA loci, with DRB1 alleles having the most associated TCRs and HLA-C alleles having the fewest. In a later genetic analysis, a missense DCLRE1C variant was associated with V-gene and J-gene trimming of TCR beta chains, and the association was replicated in an independent cohort. Across donors, most TCR sequences were observed very rarely, whereas some public TCRs were present in many individuals. Because HLA typing was unavailable for some donors at each locus, only the typed subset was used in association tests. Compared with equally common non-associated chains, HLA-associated TCR beta chains in a later analysis were more clonally expanded and had lower generation probabilities.

CDR1 LGHNA and CDR2 YSLEER are derived from the germline V gene. The CDR3 runs 15 amino acids, cysteine and phenylalanine included. Only the CDR3 region is kept as DNA, spanning 45 bases read in frame from base 1. The cohort consisted of 670 or so healthy bone marrow donors. All cohort members were sampled while nominally healthy, although unrecorded immune exposures were likely present. The donor was CMV seronegative and was included in the group of several hundred seronegative cohort members. Each donor provided a peripheral blood sample, and peripheral blood mononuclear cells were used for TCR beta sequencing. The Qiagen DNeasy Blood Extraction Kit was used to extract genomic DNA from the blood cell samples. This clone was counted a single time. The specificity of this receptor is unknown. No base qualities exist here, and no much larger clone lies one base off it. The library was obtained by the immunoSEQ multiplex PCR assay. The multiplex PCR relied on a mix of 60 forward primers for TCR Vbeta segments and 13 reverse primers for TCR Jbeta segments. A multiplex PCR assay on genomic DNA amplified the CDR3 region of rearranged TCR beta genes. Amplified TCR beta libraries were sequenced as 87-base-pair reads on the Illumina HiSeq System. The original pipeline was this. A later analysis counted approximately 84 million unique TCR beta chains across the 666 repertoires, and some 11 million of these chains were shared by at least two donors. Raw reads were error-corrected and collapsed into unique sequences by a nearest-neighbor algorithm in which closely related sequences were merged to remove PCR and sequencing errors. Alignment of CDR3 sequences to IMGT reference sequences was used to assign V, D and J gene segments. Each retained sequence needed at least a six-nucleotide match to both a V gene segment and a J gene segment. Rearrangements were classified as productive when the CDR3 lacked stop codons and remained in frame with V and J, and all other rearrangements were classified as non-productive. CDR3 was defined by IMGT convention, running from the second conserved V-encoded cysteine to the conserved J-encoded phenylalanine. In an earlier analysis of approximately 500 of the donors, sequences lacking an unambiguous match to a single V gene segment were excluded. In an earlier analysis of 587 of the donors, a V segment was called functional when productive rearrangements were above 56.7%, and segregating when the standard deviation between donors exceeded 5%. A statistical classification framework was built to diagnose cytomegalovirus status from the catalog of TCR beta chain sequences. In a later analysis, TCR nucleotide sequences were compared against IMGT/GENE-DB human TR gene sequences so that V and J genes could be assigned. A later analysis assigned CDR3 sequences and most-parsimonious VDJ recombination scenarios with the TCRdist pipeline. In a later analysis, each TCR beta chain was defined by its CDR3 amino acid sequence together with its V-gene family, and reads without a unique V-gene family were excluded. In a later analysis, 550 to 650 highly shared, low-generation-probability nucleotide sequences were removed to address suspected cross-contamination and a sequencing artifact. A later analysis calculated a clonal expansion index for each public chain from normalized within-repertoire ranks of inferred template counts. Generation probabilities in a later analysis came from a VDJ recombination model fitted to out-of-frame rearrangements, and those results were checked against IGoR. A later analysis scored TCR-TCR, TCR-HLA and TCR-CMV co-occurrence with hypergeometric tests, applying a repertoire-size bias correction to TCR pairs. False discovery rates were estimated in a later analysis by permuting HLA or CMV assignments 20 times. In a later analysis, co-occurring TCRs were grouped using DBSCAN, with TCRdist sequence similarity added in when clustering inside HLA-allele-positive subsets. For co-occurrence clustering, repertoires with fewer than 30,000 or more than 120,000 public chains were excluded, along with a handful of repertoires with anomalous nucleotide sharing. TCRdb holds this immuneACCESS table with in-frame rearrangements only. Some clones are missing; in checked studies, unresolved V genes explain under half, and the rest has no known cause. V and J calls and clone size are as listed in that table; D and trimming were resolved from the DNA. This sample comprises about 150,000 clones, roughly three quarters of them detected only once. Of the sample, roughly 4% falls within the top ten clones.

This receptor was identified in a man in his 60s in good health and CMV-seronegative. The receptor chain draws on TRBV4-3 and TRBJ1-5, with TRBD1 identical over 7 junction bases. Sequencing input: PBMCs. The CDR3 here reads CATRADRFSNQPQHF. The nucleotide sequence is TGCGCAACCCGGGCGGACAGGTTTAGCAATCAGCCCCAGCATTTT.